The source of this T cell receptor (beta chain) is a study of radiotherapy plus CTLA-4 blockade in lung cancer. Ipilimumab CTLA-4 blockade and focal radiation were given to patients with chemo-refractory metastatic non-small-cell lung cancer. A word on this clone: The antigen remains unidentified.

General observations from the study: Radiotherapy was combined with ipilimumab, and tumor-derived TCR clones then expanded in blood. Reports identified early blood T cell clone dynamics, with interferon-beta, as the best response predictor.

The CDR3 covers 15 residues. Per the germline V gene, CDR1 is SEHNR and CDR2 is FQNEAQ (reference sequence). Trimming cost V 7 bases and J 3 bases; bases outside gene matches: 9. Profiling relied on immunoSEQ multiplex PCR, and the TCRdb table lists in-frame clones only, not all of them. This sample yields roughly 42,000 clones, of which approximately 62% are seen a single time; around 20% belongs to the top ten. The rearrangement joins TRBV7-9 to TRBJ1-1; 9 positions match TRBD1. The clonotype was recovered from a human donor with non-small cell lung cancer who had a partial response to radiotherapy plus ipilimumab. This specimen consisted of peripheral blood, obtained from a patient treated with radiotherapy plus ipilimumab. For the CDR3, the DNA is TGTGCCAGCACCACAGGGGGCTACCGTGACACTGAAGCTTTCTTT. Amino acid sequence: CASTTGGYRDTEAFF.